This T cell receptor (beta chain) was found in a study of blood T cell repertoires in COVID-19. Study-wide context: From the United States, Italy and Spain came samples of acute and convalescent COVID-19. The analysed material was cDNA or gDNA that came from T cells, B-cell-depleted T cells, or PBMCs.

The authors' processing: Reference gene primer amplification gave nucleated cell count estimates. The repertoire was sequenced with immunoSEQ multiplex PCR; TCRdb's copy has only in-frame clones and lacks some. V, J and clone size derive from that table, while D and trimming were established from the DNA sequence. The sample comprises about 250,000 clones, around 89% of which are singletons, and roughly 6% rests with the top ten. V was trimmed by 5 bases and J by 0 bases, leaving 11 bases between them. This CDR3 spans 15 amino acids. Germline CDR1 SGHVS, CDR2 FQNEAQ. The sequenced material came from peripheral blood. This chain connects TRBV7-8 to TRBJ1-3; no firm D call. The TCR comes from a woman aged 25 to 39 with COVID-19, enrolled during active disease. CDR3 DNA sequence: TGTGCCAGCAGCCCAGGACTGGTCTCTGGAAACACCATATATTTT. This codes for CASSPGLVSGNTIYF.